Listed below are T cell receptor beta chains from one sample, sequenced in a study of blood T cells in healthy people across ages. TCRdb re-called the 5' RACE reads with MiXCR, one entry per CDR3 protein. The sample lists more than 750,000 distinct CDR3 sequences; about 27% were seen once. The same data also contributed to another study, on T cells of mothers and their children.

The material sequenced was blood. The receptors derive from a woman aged 40-49 years in good health. The CDR3 runs from the conserved cysteine through the conserved F or W. A D gene is named only where the DNA matches it firmly. A row's size may be missing; if present it is once, few, many or a size class.

V: TRBV4-1
D: .
size: .
J: TRBJ2-2
CDR3: CASSQEGGRNTGELFF
DNA: TGCGCCAGCAGCCAAGAGGGTGGGAGGAACACCGGGGAGCTGTTTTTT

V: TRBV18
D: .
size: few
J: TRBJ1-5
CDR3: CASSIQGSVQPQHF
DNA: TGTGCCAGCTCCATTCAGGGTTCCGTCCAGCCCCAGCATTTT

V: TRBV29-1
D: .
size: few
J: TRBJ2-3
CDR3: CSVDFSVMADTQYF
DNA: TGCAGCGTTGATTTCTCAGTGATGGCAGATACGCAGTATTTT

V: TRBV27
D: .
size: many
J: TRBJ1-5
CDR3: CASSLSQGNQPQHF
DNA: TGTGCCAGCAGTTTATCGCAGGGCAATCAGCCCCAGCATTTT

V: TRBV12-3/TRBV12-4
D: .
size: .
J: TRBJ2-3
CDR3: CASSSRLGGTDTQYF
DNA: TGTGCCAGCAGTTCCCGTTTAGGGGGCACAGATACGCAGTATTTT

V: TRBV12-3/TRBV12-4
D: .
size: once
J: TRBJ2-5
CDR3: CASSFPPQGAEYF
DNA: TGTGCCAGCAGTTTTCCCCCCCAGGGTGCGGAGTACTTC

V: TRBV2
D: .
size: .
J: TRBJ2-5
CDR3: CASRRYSTRGEYNEQYF
DNA: TGTGCCAGCAGGAGGTATAGTACCAGGGGCGAATACAATGAGCAGTACTTC

V: TRBV6-1
D: .
size: .
J: TRBJ2-1
CDR3: CASSVIRYEQFF
DNA: TGTGCCAGCAGTGTTATACGATATGAGCAGTTCTTC

V: TRBV29-1
D: TRBD1
size: few
J: TRBJ2-3
CDR3: CSVEDLRQGISTDTQYF
DNA: TGCAGCGTTGAAGATCTGAGACAGGGGATTAGCACAGATACGCAGTATTTT

V: TRBV7-3
D: .
size: .
J: TRBJ1-3
CDR3: CVSSPSSVSSGNTIYF
DNA: TGTGTCAGCAGCCCAAGCTCAGTCAGCTCTGGAAACACCATATATTTT

V: TRBV3-1
D: TRBD2
size: .
J: TRBJ2-3
CDR3: CASSQEVTSGSSDTQYF
DNA: TGTGCCAGCAGCCAAGAAGTGACTAGCGGGAGCTCAGATACGCAGTATTTT

V: TRBV7-9
D: .
size: few
J: TRBJ2-7
CDR3: CASSLGQASSYEQYF
DNA: TGTGCCAGCAGCTTAGGCCAGGCTAGCTCCTACGAGCAGTACTTC

V: TRBV11-2
D: .
size: few
J: TRBJ1-6
CDR3: CASSVRMSSYNSPLHF
DNA: TGTGCCAGCAGCGTAAGGATGAGCTCCTATAATTCACCCCTCCACTTT

V: TRBV20-1
D: .
size: few
J: TRBJ1-6
CDR3: CSAAPDSNDSPLHF
DNA: TGCAGTGCCGCACCGGACAGTAACGATTCACCCCTCCACTTT

V: TRBV7-3
D: .
size: .
J: TRBJ1-2
CDR3: CASSFDSAGGYTF
DNA: TGTGCCAGCAGCTTCGACTCGGCGGGTGGCTACACCTTC

V: TRBV5-1
D: .
size: few
J: TRBJ1-2
CDR3: CASGREGANYGYTF
DNA: TGCGCCAGCGGCCGGGAGGGGGCTAACTATGGCTACACCTTC

V: TRBV7-9
D: TRBD1
size: .
J: TRBJ1-2
CDR3: CASRTSGTGFDWGEVEGYTF
DNA: TGTGCCAGCAGGACCTCCGGGACAGGGTTTGATTGGGGTGAGGTCGAAGGCTACACCTTC

V: TRBV5-1
D: .
size: .
J: TRBJ1-2
CDR3: CASTPGSPTNYGYTF
DNA: TGCGCCAGCACCCCTGGCAGCCCTACTAACTATGGCTACACCTTC

V: TRBV21-1
D: .
size: few
J: TRBJ2-7
CDR3: CASSKVRRDFLYYEQYF
DNA: TGTGCCAGCAGCAAAGTGCGTCGGGATTTCCTTTACTACGAGCAGTACTTC

V: TRBV20-1
D: TRBD2
size: few
J: TRBJ2-3
CDR3: CSARARLAGDTQYF
DNA: TGCAGTGCTAGAGCGCGACTAGCGGGTGATACGCAGTATTTT

V: TRBV28
D: .
size: .
J: TRBJ2-7
CDR3: CASSLWGTGQTYEQYF
DNA: TGTGCCAGCAGTTTATGGGGTACAGGCCAAACCTACGAGCAGTACTTC

V: TRBV5-1
D: TRBD2
size: few
J: TRBJ2-4
CDR3: CASSAGTSGGLAKNIQYF
DNA: TGCGCCAGCAGCGCCGGGACTAGCGGGGGCCTAGCCAAAAACATTCAGTACTTC

V: TRBV5-1
D: .
size: .
J: TRBJ2-5
CDR3: CASTSGVPETQYF
DNA: TGCGCCAGCACCTCTGGGGTCCCCGAGACCCAGTACTTC

V: TRBV18
D: TRBD1
size: .
J: TRBJ1-2
CDR3: CASSPLPDRNGYTF
DNA: TGTGCCAGCTCACCACTTCCGGACAGGAATGGCTACACCTTC

V: TRBV6-6
D: TRBD1
size: .
J: TRBJ1-5
CDR3: CASSQRGQGVGQPQHF
DNA: TGTGCCAGCAGTCAACGGGGACAGGGGGTTGGTCAGCCCCAGCATTTT

V: TRBV28
D: .
size: .
J: TRBJ1-2
CDR3: CASSFRGSSNYGYTF
DNA: TGTGCCAGCAGTTTTCGGGGGTCTTCTAACTATGGCTACACCTTC

V: TRBV7-9
D: TRBD2
size: few
J: TRBJ2-7
CDR3: CASSRGDGGPYEQYF
DNA: TGTGCCAGCAGCCGGGGGGACGGCGGCCCCTACGAGCAGTACTTC

V: TRBV12-3/TRBV12-4
D: .
size: .
J: TRBJ2-2
CDR3: CASSPGVAYTGELFF
DNA: TGTGCCAGCAGTCCCGGGGTGGCTTACACCGGGGAGCTGTTTTTT